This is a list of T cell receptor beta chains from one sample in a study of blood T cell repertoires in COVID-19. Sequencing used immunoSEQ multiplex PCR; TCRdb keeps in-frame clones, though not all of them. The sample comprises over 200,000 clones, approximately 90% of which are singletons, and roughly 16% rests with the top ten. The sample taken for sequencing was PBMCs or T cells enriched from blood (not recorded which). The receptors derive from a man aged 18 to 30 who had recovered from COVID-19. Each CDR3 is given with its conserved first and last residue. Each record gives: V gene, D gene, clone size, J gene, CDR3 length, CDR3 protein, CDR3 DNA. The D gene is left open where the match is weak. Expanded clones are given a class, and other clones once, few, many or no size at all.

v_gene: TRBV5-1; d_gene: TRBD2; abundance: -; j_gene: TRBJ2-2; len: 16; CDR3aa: CASSPSGRSDTGELFF; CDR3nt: TGCGCCAGCAGCCCCAGCGGGAGGTCGGACACCGGGGAGCTGTTTTTT
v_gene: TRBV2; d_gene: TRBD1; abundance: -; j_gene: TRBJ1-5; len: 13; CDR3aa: CASRDRDNQPQHF; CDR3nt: TGTGCCAGCCGGGACAGGGACAATCAGCCCCAGCATTTT
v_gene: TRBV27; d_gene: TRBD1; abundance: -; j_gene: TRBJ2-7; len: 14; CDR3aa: CASSTTGSSYEQYF; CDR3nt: TGTGCCAGCAGTACGACAGGGAGTAGCTACGAGCAGTACTTC
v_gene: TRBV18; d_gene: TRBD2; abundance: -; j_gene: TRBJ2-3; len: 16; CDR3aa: CASSGQALAEGNTQYF; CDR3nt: TGTGCCAGCTCAGGGCAGGCTCTAGCGGAGGGGAATACGCAGTATTTT
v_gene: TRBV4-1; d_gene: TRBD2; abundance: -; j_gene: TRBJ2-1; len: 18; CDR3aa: CASSQAPRTSGRRNEQFF; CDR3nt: TGCGCCAGCAGCCAAGCCCCCAGGACTAGCGGGAGAAGGAATGAGCAGTTCTTC
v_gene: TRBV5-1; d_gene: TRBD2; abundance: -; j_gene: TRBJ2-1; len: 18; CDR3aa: CASSFGLAGGNIPGEQFF; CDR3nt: TGCGCCAGCAGCTTCGGGCTAGCGGGAGGAAACATTCCGGGGGAGCAGTTCTTC
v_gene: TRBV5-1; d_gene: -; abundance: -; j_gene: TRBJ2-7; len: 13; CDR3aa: CASSLTSSYEQYF; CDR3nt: TGCGCCAGCAGCCTAACTAGCAGCTACGAGCAGTACTTC
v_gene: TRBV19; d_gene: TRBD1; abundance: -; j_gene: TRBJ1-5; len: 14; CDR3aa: CASSYGQGYQPQHF; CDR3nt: TGTGCCAGTAGTTACGGACAGGGATATCAGCCCCAGCATTTT
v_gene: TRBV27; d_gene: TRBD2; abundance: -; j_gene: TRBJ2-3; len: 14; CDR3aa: CASSLRGGLDTQYF; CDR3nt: TGTGCCAGCAGTTTGCGGGGGGGCTTAGATACGCAGTATTTT
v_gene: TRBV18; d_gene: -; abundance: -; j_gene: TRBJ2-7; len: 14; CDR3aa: CASSPTGTSYEQYF; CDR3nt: TGTGCCAGCTCACCGACCGGGACATCCTACGAGCAGTACTTC
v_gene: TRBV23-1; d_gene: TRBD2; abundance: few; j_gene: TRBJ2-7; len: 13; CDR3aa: CASFGGEVYEQYF; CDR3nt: TGCGCCAGCTTCGGGGGGGAGGTCTACGAGCAGTACTTC
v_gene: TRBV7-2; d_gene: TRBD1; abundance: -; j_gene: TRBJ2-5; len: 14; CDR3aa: CASSQRQGWETQYF; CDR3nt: TGTGCCAGCAGCCAACGACAGGGTTGGGAGACCCAGTACTTC
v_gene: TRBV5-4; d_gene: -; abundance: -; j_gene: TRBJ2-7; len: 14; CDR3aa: CASSRGGLNYEQYF; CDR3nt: TGTGCCAGCAGCCGTGGGGGGTTGAACTACGAGCAGTACTTC
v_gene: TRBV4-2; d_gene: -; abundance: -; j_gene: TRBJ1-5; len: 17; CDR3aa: CASSQDLHRGLGQPQHF; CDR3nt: TGTGCCAGCAGCCAAGATTTGCATCGGGGGTTAGGTCAGCCCCAGCATTTT
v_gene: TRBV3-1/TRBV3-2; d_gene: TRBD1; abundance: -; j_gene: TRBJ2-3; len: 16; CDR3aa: CASSRRQGRGTDTQYF; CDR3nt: TGTGCCAGCAGCCGGAGACAGGGCCGGGGCACAGATACGCAGTATTTT
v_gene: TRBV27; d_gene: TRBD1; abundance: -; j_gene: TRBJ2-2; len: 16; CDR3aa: CASSFSARGRTGELFF; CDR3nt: TGTGCCAGCAGTTTTTCTGCTAGGGGGCGGACCGGGGAGCTGTTTTTT
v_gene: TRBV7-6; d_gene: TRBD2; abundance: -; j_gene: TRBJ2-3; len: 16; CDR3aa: CASSSSGTGSTDTQYF; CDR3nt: TGTGCCAGCAGTTCTAGCGGGACTGGGAGCACAGATACGCAGTATTTT
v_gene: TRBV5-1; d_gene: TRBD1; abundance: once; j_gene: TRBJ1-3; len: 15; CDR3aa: CASSWTGNSGNTIYF; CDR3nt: TGCGCCAGCAGCTGGACAGGGAACTCTGGAAACACCATATATTTT
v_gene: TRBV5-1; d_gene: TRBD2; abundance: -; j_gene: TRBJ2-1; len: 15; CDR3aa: CASSLVTSGRGEQFF; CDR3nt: TGCGCCAGCAGCTTGGTGACTAGCGGGAGGGGGGAGCAGTTCTTC
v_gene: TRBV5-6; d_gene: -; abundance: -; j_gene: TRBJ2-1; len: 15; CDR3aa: CASSLALIGYNEQFF; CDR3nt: TGTGCCAGCAGCTTGGCCCTAATCGGGTACAATGAGCAGTTCTTC
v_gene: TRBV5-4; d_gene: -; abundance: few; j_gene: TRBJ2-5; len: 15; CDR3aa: CASSYRGKLQETQYF; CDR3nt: TGTGCCAGCAGCTATCGGGGGAAGCTACAAGAGACCCAGTACTTC
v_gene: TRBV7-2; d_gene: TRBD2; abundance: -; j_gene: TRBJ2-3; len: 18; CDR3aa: CASSLQGLAGGVTDTQYF; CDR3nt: TGTGCCAGCAGCTTACAGGGACTAGCGGGGGGCGTCACAGATACGCAGTATTTT
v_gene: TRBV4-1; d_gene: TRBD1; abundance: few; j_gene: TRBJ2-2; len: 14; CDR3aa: CASEGQGYTGELFF; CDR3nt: TGCGCCAGCGAGGGACAGGGATACACCGGGGAGCTGTTTTTT
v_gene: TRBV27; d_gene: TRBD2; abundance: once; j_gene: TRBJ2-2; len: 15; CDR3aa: CASTYTSGRAGELFF; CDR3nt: TGTGCCAGCACCTACACTAGCGGGAGAGCCGGGGAGCTGTTTTTT
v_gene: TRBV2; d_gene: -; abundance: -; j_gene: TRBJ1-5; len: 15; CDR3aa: CASSERGWGNQPQHF; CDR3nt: TGTGCCAGCAGTGAAAGGGGGTGGGGCAATCAGCCCCAGCATTTT
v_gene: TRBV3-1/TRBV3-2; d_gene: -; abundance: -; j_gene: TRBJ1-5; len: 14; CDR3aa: CASSRVRGSAPQHF; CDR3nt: TGTGCCAGCAGCCGTGTCAGGGGCTCAGCTCCCCAGCATTTT
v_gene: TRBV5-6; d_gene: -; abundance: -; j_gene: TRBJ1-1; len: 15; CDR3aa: CASSLAGGGPLEAFF; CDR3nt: TGTGCCAGCAGCTTGGCGGGAGGGGGGCCTCTTGAAGCTTTCTTT
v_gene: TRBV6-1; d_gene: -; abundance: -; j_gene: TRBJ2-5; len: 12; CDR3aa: CASSDQVWTQYF; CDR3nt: TGTGCCAGCAGTGACCAGGTTTGGACCCAGTACTTC
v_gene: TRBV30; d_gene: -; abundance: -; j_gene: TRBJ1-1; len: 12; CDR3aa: CAWYRENTEAFF; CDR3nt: TGTGCCTGGTACAGGGAGAACACTGAAGCTTTCTTT
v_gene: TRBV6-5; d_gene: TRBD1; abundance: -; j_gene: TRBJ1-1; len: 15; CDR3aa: CASSYSTGGKTEAFF; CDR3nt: TGTGCCAGCAGTTACTCGACAGGGGGCAAAACTGAAGCTTTCTTT
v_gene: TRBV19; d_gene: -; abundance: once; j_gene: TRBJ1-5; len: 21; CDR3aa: CARRAGAGLKYVDYSNQPQHF; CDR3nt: TGTGCCAGGAGAGCAGGGGCCGGATTGAAATACGTGGATTATAGCAATCAGCCCCAGCATTTT
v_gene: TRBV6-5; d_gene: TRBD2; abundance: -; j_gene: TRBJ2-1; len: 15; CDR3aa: CASSKTSGDYNEQFF; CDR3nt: TGTGCCAGCAGTAAAACTAGCGGGGACTACAATGAGCAGTTCTTC
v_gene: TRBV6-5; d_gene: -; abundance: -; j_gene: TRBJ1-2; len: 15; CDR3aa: CASSYSVQGFYGYTF; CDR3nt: TGTGCCAGCAGTTACTCGGTACAGGGCTTCTATGGCTACACCTTC
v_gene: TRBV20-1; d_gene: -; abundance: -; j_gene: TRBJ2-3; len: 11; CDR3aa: CSALKEATQYF; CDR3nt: TGCAGTGCTCTTAAGGAGGCTACGCAGTATTTT
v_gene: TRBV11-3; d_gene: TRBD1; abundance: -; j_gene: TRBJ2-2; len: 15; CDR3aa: CASSSGGAGTGELFF; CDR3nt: TGTGCCAGCAGCTCAGGGGGCGCGGGCACCGGGGAGCTGTTTTTT
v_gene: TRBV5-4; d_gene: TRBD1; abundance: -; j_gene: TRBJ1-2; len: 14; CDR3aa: CASSLAPLVDRPYF; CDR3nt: TGTGCCAGCAGCTTGGCCCCCCTCGTGGACAGGCCATACTTC
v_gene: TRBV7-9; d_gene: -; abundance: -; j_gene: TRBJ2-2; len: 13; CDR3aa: CASQQLTAGELFF; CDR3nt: TGTGCCAGCCAACAATTAACAGCCGGGGAGCTGTTTTTT
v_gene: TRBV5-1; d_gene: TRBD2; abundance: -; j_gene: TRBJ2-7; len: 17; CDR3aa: CASSDGTRGTRVYEQYF; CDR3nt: TGCGCCAGCAGCGACGGGACGCGGGGGACCAGGGTTTACGAGCAGTACTTC
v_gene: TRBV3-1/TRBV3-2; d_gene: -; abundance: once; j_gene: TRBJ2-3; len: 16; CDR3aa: CASSQESGIITDTQYF; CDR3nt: TGTGCCAGCAGCCAAGAGAGCGGAATTATCACAGATACGCAGTATTTT
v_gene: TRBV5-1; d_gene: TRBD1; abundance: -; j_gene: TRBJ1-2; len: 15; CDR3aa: CASSFGADREGGYTF; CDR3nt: TGCGCCAGCAGCTTCGGCGCGGACAGGGAAGGGGGCTACACCTTC
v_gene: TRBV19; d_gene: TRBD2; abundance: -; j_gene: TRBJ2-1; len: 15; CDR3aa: CASRPGEGTYNEQFF; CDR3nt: TGTGCCAGTAGACCTGGGGAGGGAACCTACAATGAGCAGTTCTTC
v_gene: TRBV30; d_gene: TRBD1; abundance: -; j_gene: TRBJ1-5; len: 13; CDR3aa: CAWSVQGNQPQHF; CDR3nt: TGTGCCTGGAGTGTACAGGGGAATCAGCCCCAGCATTTT
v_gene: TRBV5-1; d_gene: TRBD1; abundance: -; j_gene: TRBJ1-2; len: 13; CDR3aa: CASRRTGGSGYTF; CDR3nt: TGCGCCAGCAGGAGGACAGGGGGCTCTGGCTACACCTTC
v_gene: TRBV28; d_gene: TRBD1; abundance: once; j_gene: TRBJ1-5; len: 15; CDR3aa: CASSLWTGGDQPQHF; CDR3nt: TGTGCCAGCAGTTTATGGACAGGGGGCGACCAGCCCCAGCATTTT
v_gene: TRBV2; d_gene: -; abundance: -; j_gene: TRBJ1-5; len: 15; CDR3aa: CASRQPGHSNQPQHF; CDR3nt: TGTGCCAGCAGACAACCGGGACACAGCAATCAGCCCCAGCATTTT
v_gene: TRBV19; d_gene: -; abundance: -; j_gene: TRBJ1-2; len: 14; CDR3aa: CASTLQGSNYGYTF; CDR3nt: TGTGCCAGTACCTTACAGGGTTCGAACTATGGCTACACCTTC
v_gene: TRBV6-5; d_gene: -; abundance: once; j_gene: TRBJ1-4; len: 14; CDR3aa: CASSRARGGEKLFF; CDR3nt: TGTGCCAGCAGTAGAGCCAGGGGTGGGGAAAAACTGTTTTTT
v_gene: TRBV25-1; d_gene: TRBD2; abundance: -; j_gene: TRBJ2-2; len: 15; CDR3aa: CASSDPGRAYGELFF; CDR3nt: TGTGCCAGCAGTGACCCCGGGAGGGCCTACGGGGAGCTGTTTTTT
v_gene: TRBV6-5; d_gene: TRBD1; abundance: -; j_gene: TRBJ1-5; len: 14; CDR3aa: CASWDRASNQPQHF; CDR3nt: TGTGCCAGCTGGGACAGGGCCAGCAATCAGCCCCAGCATTTT
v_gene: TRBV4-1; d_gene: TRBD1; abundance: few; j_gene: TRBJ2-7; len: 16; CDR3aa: CASSQETGGMNYEQYF; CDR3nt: TGCGCCAGCAGCCAAGAAACAGGGGGGATGAACTACGAGCAGTACTTC
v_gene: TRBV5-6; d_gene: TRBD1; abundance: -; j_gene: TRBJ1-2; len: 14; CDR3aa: CASSFGQGAYGYTF; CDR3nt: TGTGCCAGCAGCTTTGGACAGGGGGCTTATGGCTACACCTTC
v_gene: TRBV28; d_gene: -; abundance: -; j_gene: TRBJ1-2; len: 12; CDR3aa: CASSLGQRGYTF; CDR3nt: TGTGCCAGCAGTTTAGGTCAGCGTGGCTACACCTTC
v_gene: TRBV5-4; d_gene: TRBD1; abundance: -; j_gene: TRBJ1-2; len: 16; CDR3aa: CASSFPGQGSIYGYTF; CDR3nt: TGTGCCAGCAGCTTTCCGGGACAGGGCTCGATCTATGGCTACACCTTC
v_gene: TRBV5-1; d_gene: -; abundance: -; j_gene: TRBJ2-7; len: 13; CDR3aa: CASSLTSSYEQYF; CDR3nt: TGCGCCAGCAGCTTGACCAGCTCCTACGAGCAGTACTTC
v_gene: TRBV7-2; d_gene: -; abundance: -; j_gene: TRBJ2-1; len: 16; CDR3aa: CASSLEESGPYNEQFF; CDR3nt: TGTGCCAGCAGCTTAGAGGAGTCCGGCCCCTACAATGAGCAGTTCTTC